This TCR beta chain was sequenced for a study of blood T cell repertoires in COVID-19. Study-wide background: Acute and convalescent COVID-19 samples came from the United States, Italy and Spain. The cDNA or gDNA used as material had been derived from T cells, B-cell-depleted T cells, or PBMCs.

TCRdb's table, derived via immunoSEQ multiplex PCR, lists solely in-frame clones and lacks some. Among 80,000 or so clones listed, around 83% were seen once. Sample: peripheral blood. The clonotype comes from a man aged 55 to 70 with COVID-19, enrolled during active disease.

In DNA, the CDR3 is TGTGCCAGCAGTTTGGTTGCCGGGACAGGGGGCACCGGGGAGCTGTTTTTT. This encodes CASSLVAGTGGTGELFF. This sequence joins TRBV27 and TRBJ2-2, with 11 nucleotides matching TRBD1. This CDR3 has 17 residues. V gave up 3 bases and J gave up 4 bases; unmatched junction bases: 7. CDR1 and CDR2 from the germline V gene are MNHEY and SMNVEV (reference sequence).